In its sample, the clone carrying this T cell receptor beta chain was seen a few times. Its antigen is not identified. This entry belongs to a study of CD8 T cells in ankylosing spondylitis. Study outcomes and limitations: Certain motif variants had earlier appeared in reactive arthritis synovial fluid and blood.

J was trimmed by 4 bases and V by 6 bases; bases with no gene match: 5. The CDR3 contains 13 residues. Germline V gene lookup returns CDR1 MNHNS and CDR2 SASEGT. TCRdb re-derived calls from the 5' RACE reads in MiXCR, one entry per CDR3 protein. The sample carries 200,000 to 250,000 distinct CDR3 sequences, over 30% recorded once. J is TRBJ1-2 and V is TRBV6-1; 7 nucleotides align to TRBD1. The specimen sequenced was blood, either unsorted or a sorted T cell fraction (not recorded which). The clonotype was recovered from a male donor with ankylosing spondylitis or in good health (not recorded which). DNA for the CDR3: TGTGCCAGCAGCCGCCGGGACAGCTATGGCTACACCTTC. Its translation: CASSRRDSYGYTF.